The rows below give T cell receptor beta chains drawn from one sample of a study of cytomegalovirus exposure and HLA in healthy donors. Profiling relied on immunoSEQ multiplex PCR, and the TCRdb table lists in-frame clones only, not all of them. Counted here are 170,000 or so clones, approximately 80% occurring once; the ten biggest clones make up under 0.8%. The sample taken for sequencing was PBMCs. Receptors were obtained from a boy younger than 18 in good health and CMV-seronegative. CDR3s include the opening cysteine and the closing phenylalanine or tryptophan. The D gene is left open where the match is weak. Clone sizes are given selectively: once, few, many, or a class where the clone is expanded.

size: -
J: TRBJ1-2
V: TRBV12-5
D: TRBD1
CDR3: CASGLEPGQVLNYGYTF
DNA: TGTGCTAGTGGTTTGGAACCAGGACAGGTTCTTAACTATGGCTACACCTTC

size: -
J: TRBJ1-1
V: TRBV18
D: TRBD1
CDR3: CASSSQRGPNTEAFF
DNA: TGTGCCAGCTCATCACAGAGGGGGCCGAACACTGAAGCTTTCTTT

size: -
J: TRBJ1-1
V: TRBV7-9
D: TRBD1
CDR3: CASSLLTGAGEAFF
DNA: TGTGCCAGCAGCTTGTTGACAGGGGCGGGTGAAGCTTTCTTT

size: few
J: TRBJ1-3
V: TRBV5-1
D: TRBD1
CDR3: CASSLGRGQGADTIYF
DNA: TGCGCCAGCAGCTTGGGCAGGGGACAGGGGGCTGACACCATATATTTT

size: -
J: TRBJ2-1
V: TRBV6-5
D: -
CDR3: CASVRAGYNEQFF
DNA: TGTGCCAGCGTCCGGGCAGGGTACAATGAGCAGTTCTTC

size: -
J: TRBJ1-2
V: TRBV7-9
D: -
CDR3: CASSVDLDYGYTF
DNA: TGTGCCAGCAGCGTAGACCTAGACTATGGCTACACCTTC

size: -
J: TRBJ2-1
V: TRBV30
D: TRBD2
CDR3: CAWSVWGEGYNEQFF
DNA: TGTGCCTGGAGTGTATGGGGGGAGGGGTACAATGAGCAGTTCTTC

size: -
J: TRBJ1-6
V: TRBV7-8
D: -
CDR3: CASSLGGGDSPLHF
DNA: TGTGCCAGCAGCTTAGGAGGGGGGGATTCACCCCTCCACTTT

size: few
J: TRBJ2-7
V: TRBV10-1
D: -
CDR3: CASGRYSYEQYF
DNA: TGCGCCAGCGGTAGATACTCCTACGAGCAGTACTTC

size: -
J: TRBJ2-7
V: TRBV11-2
D: TRBD1
CDR3: CASSKTGTVIYEQYF
DNA: TGTGCCAGCAGTAAGACCGGGACAGTAATCTACGAGCAGTACTTC

size: -
J: TRBJ1-1
V: TRBV5-1
D: -
CDR3: CASSYVMSGTEAFF
DNA: TGCGCCAGCAGTTATGTAATGTCGGGCACTGAAGCTTTCTTT

size: -
J: TRBJ2-2
V: TRBV5-6
D: TRBD1
CDR3: CASSFSDRGWTGELFF
DNA: TGTGCCAGCAGCTTCTCGGACAGGGGGTGGACCGGGGAGCTGTTTTTT

size: few
J: TRBJ1-1
V: TRBV10-1
D: -
CDR3: CASSESSTLNTEAFF
DNA: TGCGCCAGCAGTGAGAGTTCAACATTGAACACTGAAGCTTTCTTT

size: -
J: TRBJ1-2
V: TRBV4-2
D: -
CDR3: CASSHPDAGDYGYTF
DNA: TGTGCCAGCAGCCACCCAGACGCAGGCGACTATGGCTACACCTTC

size: -
J: TRBJ1-3
V: TRBV30
D: TRBD1
CDR3: CAWSVGTGGLSGNTIYF
DNA: TGTGCCTGGAGTGTCGGGACAGGAGGTCTCTCTGGAAACACCATATATTTT

size: -
J: TRBJ1-2
V: TRBV9
D: -
CDR3: CASSVGGGRSTF
DNA: TGTGCCAGCAGCGTAGGCGGGGGAAGGAGCACCTTC

size: -
J: TRBJ1-4
V: TRBV5-8
D: -
CDR3: CASSSWGGGLFF
DNA: TGTGCCAGCAGCTCGTGGGGAGGTGGACTGTTTTTT

size: -
J: TRBJ2-7
V: TRBV27
D: -
CDR3: CASRLKPQGYYEQYF
DNA: TGTGCCAGCAGACTTAAACCGCAGGGCTACTACGAGCAGTACTTC

size: -
J: TRBJ1-2
V: TRBV30
D: TRBD1
CDR3: CAWEGAGINYGYTF
DNA: TGTGCCTGGGAGGGGGCCGGGATTAACTATGGCTACACCTTC

size: -
J: TRBJ2-6
V: TRBV5-4
D: -
CDR3: CASSGWGLLGGANVLTF
DNA: TGTGCCAGCAGCGGGTGGGGCCTCCTTGGCGGGGCCAACGTCCTGACTTTC

size: few
J: TRBJ2-5
V: TRBV4-2
D: -
CDR3: CASSQDSLSEWETQYF
DNA: TGTGCCAGCAGCCAAGATTCCCTATCTGAATGGGAGACCCAGTACTTC

size: -
J: TRBJ1-5
V: TRBV15
D: -
CDR3: CATSRDRGNQPQHF
DNA: TGTGCCACCAGCAGAGATCGAGGCAATCAGCCCCAGCATTTT

size: -
J: TRBJ2-3
V: TRBV7-3
D: TRBD1
CDR3: CASSSPDRAEDTQYF
DNA: TGTGCCAGCAGCTCCCCGGACAGGGCTGAAGATACGCAGTATTTT

size: -
J: TRBJ2-3
V: TRBV7-9
D: -
CDR3: CASSLEGTSGDTQYF
DNA: TGTGCCAGCAGCTTAGAGGGGACTTCAGGAGATACGCAGTATTTT

size: -
J: TRBJ2-7
V: TRBV19
D: -
CDR3: CATAPGQGGYEQYF
DNA: TGTGCCACCGCCCCGGGGCAGGGAGGCTACGAGCAGTACTTC

size: -
J: TRBJ1-1
V: TRBV9
D: TRBD1
CDR3: CASSGGVRGHTEAFF
DNA: TGTGCCAGCAGCGGGGGAGTCAGGGGGCACACTGAAGCTTTCTTT

size: -
J: TRBJ2-1
V: TRBV29-1
D: TRBD1
CDR3: CSALWGTGPYNEQFF
DNA: TGCAGCGCCTTATGGGGGACAGGGCCATACAATGAGCAGTTCTTC

size: -
J: TRBJ2-3
V: TRBV11-2
D: -
CDR3: CASSLAGTDTQYF
DNA: TGTGCCAGCAGCTTAGCTGGCACAGATACGCAGTATTTT

size: -
J: TRBJ2-7
V: TRBV4-2
D: -
CDR3: CASSQPGLFYEQYF
DNA: TGTGCCAGCAGCCAACCGGGACTTTTCTACGAGCAGTACTTC

size: -
J: TRBJ1-6
V: TRBV30
D: TRBD1
CDR3: CAWIRDRGSPLHF
DNA: TGTGCCTGGATCCGGGACAGGGGATCACCCCTCCACTTT